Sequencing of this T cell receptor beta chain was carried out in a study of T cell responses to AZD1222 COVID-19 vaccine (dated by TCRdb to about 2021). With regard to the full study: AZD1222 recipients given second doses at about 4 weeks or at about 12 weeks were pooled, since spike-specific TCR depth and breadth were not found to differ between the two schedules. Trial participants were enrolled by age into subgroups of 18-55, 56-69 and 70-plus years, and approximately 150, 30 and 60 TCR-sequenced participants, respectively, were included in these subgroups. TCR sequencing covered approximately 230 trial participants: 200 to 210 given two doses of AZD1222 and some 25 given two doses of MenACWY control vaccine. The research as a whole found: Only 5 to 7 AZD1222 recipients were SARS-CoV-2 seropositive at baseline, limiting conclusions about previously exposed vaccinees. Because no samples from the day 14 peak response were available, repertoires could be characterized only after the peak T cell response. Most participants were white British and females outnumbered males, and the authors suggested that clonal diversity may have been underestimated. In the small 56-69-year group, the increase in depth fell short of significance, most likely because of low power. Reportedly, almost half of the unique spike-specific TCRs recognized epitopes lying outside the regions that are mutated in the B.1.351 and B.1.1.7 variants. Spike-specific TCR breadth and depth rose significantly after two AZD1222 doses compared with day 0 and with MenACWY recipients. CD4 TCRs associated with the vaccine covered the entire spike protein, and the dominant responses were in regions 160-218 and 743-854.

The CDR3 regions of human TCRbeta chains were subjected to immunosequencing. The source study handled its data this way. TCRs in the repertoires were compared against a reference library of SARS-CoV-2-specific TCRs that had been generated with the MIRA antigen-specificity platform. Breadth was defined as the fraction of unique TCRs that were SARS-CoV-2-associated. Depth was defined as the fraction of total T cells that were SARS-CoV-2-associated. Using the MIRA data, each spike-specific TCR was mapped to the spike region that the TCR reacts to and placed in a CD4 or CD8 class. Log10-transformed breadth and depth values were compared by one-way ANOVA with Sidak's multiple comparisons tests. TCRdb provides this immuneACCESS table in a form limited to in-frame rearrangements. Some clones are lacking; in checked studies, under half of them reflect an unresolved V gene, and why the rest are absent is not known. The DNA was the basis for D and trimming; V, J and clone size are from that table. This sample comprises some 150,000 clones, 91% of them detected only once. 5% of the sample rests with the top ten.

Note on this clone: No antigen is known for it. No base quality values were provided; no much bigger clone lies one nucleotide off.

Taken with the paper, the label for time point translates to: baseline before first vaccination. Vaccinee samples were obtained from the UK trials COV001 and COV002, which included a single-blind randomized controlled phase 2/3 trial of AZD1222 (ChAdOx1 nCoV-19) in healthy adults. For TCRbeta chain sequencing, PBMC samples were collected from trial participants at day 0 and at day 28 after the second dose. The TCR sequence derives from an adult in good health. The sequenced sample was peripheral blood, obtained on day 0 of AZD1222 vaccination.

At the DNA level, the sequence is TGTGCCAGCCCTGATTGGGGCACCGGGGAGCTGTTTTTT. It translates to CASPDWGTGELFF. The chain was built from TRBV6-5 and TRBJ2-2; the D gene is not confidently resolved. There are 13 amino acids in the CDR3, from cysteine to phenylalanine inclusive. CDR3 DNA is the only sequence kept; it has 39 bases, read in frame from the first base. The V end loses 8 bases and the J end loses 4 bases, and a stretch of 11 bases separates them. Reading the germline V gene gives CDR1 MNHEY and CDR2 SVGAGI.